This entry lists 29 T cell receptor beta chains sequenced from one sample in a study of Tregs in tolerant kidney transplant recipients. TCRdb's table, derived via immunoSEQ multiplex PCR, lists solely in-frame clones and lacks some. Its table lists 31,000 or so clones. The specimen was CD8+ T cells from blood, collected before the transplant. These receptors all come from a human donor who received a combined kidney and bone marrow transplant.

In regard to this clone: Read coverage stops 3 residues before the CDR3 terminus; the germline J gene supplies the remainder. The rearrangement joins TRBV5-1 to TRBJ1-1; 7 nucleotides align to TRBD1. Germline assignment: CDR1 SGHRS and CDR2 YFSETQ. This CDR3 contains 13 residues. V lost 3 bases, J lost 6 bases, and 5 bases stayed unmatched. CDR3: CASSYRGWAEAFF. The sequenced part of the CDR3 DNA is TGCGCCAGCAGCTACAGGGGATGGGCTGAA. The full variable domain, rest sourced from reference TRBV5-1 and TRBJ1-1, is KAGVTQTPRYLIKTRGQQVTLSCSPISGHRSVSWYQQTPGQGLQFLFEYFSETQRNKGNFPGRFSGRQFSNSRSEMNVSTLELGDSALYLCASSYRGWAEAFFGQGTRLTVV.

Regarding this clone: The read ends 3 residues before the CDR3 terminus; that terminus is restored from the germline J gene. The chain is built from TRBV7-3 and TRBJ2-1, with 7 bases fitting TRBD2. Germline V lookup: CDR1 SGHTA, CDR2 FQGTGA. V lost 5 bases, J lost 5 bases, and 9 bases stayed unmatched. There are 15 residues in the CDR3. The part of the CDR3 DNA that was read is TGTGCCAGCAGCCATTTTGAGGGAGGGGACAATGAG. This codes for CASSHFEGGDNE. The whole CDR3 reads CASSHFEGGDNEQFF.

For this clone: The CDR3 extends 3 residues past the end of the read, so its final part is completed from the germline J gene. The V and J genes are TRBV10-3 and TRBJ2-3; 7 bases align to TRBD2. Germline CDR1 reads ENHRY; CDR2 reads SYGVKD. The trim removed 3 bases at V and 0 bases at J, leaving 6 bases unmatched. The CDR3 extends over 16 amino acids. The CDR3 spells CAISDSLADSTDTQYF. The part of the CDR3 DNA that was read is TGTGCCATCAGTGATTCGCTAGCGGATAGCACAGATACG.

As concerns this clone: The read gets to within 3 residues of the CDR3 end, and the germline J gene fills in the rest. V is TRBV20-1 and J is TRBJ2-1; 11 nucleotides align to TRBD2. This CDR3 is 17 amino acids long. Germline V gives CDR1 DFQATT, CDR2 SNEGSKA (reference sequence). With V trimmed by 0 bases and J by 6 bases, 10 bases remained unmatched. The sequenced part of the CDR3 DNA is TGCAGTGCTAGAGATCGTACTAGCGGGAGCCTGCTCAATGAG. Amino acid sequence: CSARDRTSGSLLNE. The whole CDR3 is CSARDRTSGSLLNEQFF.

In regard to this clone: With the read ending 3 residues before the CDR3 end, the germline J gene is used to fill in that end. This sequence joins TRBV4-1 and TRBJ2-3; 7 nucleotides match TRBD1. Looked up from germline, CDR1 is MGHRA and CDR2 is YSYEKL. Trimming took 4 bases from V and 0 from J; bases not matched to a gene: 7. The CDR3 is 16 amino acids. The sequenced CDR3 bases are TGCGCCAGCAGCCGATCCAGACAGGGTAGCACAGATACG. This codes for CASSRSRQGSTDT. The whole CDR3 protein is CASSRSRQGSTDTQYF.

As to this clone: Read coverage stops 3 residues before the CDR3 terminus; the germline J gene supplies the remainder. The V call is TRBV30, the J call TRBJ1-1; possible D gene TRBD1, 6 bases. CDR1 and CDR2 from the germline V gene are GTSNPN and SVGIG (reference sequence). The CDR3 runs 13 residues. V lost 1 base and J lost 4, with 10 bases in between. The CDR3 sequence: CAWSAGGGTEAFF. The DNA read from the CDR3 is TGTGCCTGGAGTGCCGGAGGGGGCACTGAA.

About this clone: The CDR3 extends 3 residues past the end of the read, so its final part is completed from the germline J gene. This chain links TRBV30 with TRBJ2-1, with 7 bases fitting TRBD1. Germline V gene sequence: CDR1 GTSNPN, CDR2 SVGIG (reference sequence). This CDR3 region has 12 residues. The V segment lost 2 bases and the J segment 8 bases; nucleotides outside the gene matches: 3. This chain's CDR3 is CAWSIQGDEQFF. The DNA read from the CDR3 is TGTGCCTGGAGTATCCAGGGGGATGAG.

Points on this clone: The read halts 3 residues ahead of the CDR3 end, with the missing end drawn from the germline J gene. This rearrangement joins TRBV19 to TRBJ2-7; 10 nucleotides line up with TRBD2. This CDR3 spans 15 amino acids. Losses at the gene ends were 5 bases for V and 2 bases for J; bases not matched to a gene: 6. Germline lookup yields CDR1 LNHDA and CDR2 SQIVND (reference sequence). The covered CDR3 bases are TGTGCCAGTAGTCAAACTAGCGGGGAAACCTACGAG. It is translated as CASSQTSGETYE. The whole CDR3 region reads CASSQTSGETYEQYF.

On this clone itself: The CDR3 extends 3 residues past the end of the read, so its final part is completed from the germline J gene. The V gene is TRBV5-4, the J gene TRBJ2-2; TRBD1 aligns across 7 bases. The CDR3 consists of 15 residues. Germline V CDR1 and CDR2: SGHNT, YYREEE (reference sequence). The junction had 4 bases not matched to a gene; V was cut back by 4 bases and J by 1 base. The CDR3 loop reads CASSPRTGNTGELFF. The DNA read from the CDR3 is TGTGCCAGCAGCCCGAGGACAGGGAACACCGGGGAG. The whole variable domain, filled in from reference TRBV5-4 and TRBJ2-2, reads ETGVTQSPTHLIKTRGQQVTLRCSSQSGHNTVSWYQQALGQGPQFIFQYYREEENGRGNFPPRFSGLQFPNYSSELNVNALELDDSALYLCASSPRTGNTGELFFGEGSRLTVL.

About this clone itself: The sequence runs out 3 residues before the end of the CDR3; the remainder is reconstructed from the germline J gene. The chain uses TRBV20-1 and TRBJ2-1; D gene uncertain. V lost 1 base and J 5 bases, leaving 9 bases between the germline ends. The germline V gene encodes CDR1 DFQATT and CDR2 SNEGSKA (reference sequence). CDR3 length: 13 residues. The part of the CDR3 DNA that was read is TGCAGTGCTAGAGCTCCCACTCACAATGAG. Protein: CSARAPTHNE. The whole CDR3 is CSARAPTHNEQFF.

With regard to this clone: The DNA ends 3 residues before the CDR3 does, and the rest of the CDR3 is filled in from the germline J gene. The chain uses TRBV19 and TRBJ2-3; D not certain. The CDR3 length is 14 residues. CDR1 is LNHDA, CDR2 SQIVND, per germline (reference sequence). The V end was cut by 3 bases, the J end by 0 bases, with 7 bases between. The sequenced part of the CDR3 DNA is TGTGCCAGTAGTATGTATTATAGCACAGATACG. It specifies CASSMYYSTDT. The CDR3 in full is CASSMYYSTDTQYF.

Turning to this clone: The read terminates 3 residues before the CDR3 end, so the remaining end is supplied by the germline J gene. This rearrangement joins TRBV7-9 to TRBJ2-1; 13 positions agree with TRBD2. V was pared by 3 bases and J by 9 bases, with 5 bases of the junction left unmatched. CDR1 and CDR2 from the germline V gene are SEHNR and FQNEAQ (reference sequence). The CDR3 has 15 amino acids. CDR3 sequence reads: CASSFGLAGEVEQFF. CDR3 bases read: TGTGCCAGCAGCTTCGGACTAGCGGGAGAGGTTGAG. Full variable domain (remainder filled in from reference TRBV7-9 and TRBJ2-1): DTGVSQNPRHKITKRGQNVTFRCDPISEHNRLYWYRQTLGQGPEFLTYFQNEAQLEKSRLLSDRFSAERPKGSFSTLEIQRTEQGDSAMYLCASSFGLAGEVEQFFGPGTRLTVL.

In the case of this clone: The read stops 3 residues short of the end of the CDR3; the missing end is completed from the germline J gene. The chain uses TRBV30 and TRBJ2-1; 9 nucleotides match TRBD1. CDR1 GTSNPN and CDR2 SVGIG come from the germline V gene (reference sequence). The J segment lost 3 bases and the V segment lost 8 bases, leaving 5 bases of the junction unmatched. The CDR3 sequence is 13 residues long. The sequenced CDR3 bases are TGTGCCCGCCGGGACAGGGACTACAATGAG. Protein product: CARRDRDYNE. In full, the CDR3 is CARRDRDYNEQFF.

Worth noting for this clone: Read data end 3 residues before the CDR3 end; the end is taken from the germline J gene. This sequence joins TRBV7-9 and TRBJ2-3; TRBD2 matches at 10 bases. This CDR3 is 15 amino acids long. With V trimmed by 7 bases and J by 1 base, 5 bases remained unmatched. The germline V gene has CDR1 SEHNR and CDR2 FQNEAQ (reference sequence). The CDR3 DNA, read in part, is TGTGCCAGCAACGAGGGGACTAGCGGCACAGATACG. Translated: CASNEGTSGTDT. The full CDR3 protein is CASNEGTSGTDTQYF.

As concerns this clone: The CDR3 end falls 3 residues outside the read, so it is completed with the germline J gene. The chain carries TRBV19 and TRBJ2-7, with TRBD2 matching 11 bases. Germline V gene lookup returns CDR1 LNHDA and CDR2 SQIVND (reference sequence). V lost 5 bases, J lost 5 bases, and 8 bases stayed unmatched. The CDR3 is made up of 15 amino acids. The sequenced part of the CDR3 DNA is TGTGCCAGTAGTCCTATAGCGGGAGGGCCACACGAG. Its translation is CASSPIAGGPHE. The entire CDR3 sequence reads CASSPIAGGPHEQYF. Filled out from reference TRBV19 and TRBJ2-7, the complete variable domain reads DGGITQSPKYLFRKEGQNVTLSCEQNLNHDAMYWYRQDPGQGLRLIYYSQIVNDFQKGDIAEGYSVSREKKESFPLTVTSAQKNPTAFYLCASSPIAGGPHEQYFGPGTRLTVT.

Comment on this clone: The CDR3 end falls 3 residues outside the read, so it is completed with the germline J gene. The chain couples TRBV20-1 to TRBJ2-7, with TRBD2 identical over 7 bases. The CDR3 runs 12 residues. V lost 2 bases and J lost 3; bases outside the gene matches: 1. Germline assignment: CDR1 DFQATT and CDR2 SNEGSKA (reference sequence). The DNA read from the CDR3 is TGCAGTGCTAGACTAGCGGTCTACGAG. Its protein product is CSARLAVYE. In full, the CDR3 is CSARLAVYEQYF.

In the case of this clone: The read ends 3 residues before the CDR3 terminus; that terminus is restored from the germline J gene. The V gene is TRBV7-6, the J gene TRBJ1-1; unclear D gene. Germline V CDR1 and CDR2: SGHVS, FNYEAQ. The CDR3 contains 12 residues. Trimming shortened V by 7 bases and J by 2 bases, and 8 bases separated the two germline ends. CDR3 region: CASINTNTEAFF. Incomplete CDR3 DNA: TGTGCCAGCATCAACACCAACACTGAA.

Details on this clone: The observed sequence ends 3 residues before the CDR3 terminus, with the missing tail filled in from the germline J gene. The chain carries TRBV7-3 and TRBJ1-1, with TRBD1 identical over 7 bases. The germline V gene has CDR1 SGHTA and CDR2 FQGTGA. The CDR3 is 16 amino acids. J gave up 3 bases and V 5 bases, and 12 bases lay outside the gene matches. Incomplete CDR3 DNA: TGTGCCAGCAGCCGTGGTCAAAAGGGGGCCGACACTGAA. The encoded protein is CASSRGQKGADTE. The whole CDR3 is CASSRGQKGADTEAFF.

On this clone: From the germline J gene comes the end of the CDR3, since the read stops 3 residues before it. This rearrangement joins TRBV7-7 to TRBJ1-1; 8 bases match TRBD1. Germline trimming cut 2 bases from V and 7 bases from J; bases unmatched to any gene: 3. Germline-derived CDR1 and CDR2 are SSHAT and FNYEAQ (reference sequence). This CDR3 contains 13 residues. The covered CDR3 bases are TGTGCCAGCAGCTTAAATACAGGGGGTGAA. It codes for CASSLNTGGE. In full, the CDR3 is CASSLNTGGEAFF. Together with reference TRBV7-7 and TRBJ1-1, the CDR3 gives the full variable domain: GAGVSQSPRYKVTKRGQDVTLRCDPISSHATLYWYQQALGQGPEFLTYFNYEAQPDKSGLPSDRFSAERPEGSISTLTIQRTEQRDSAMYRCASSLNTGGEAFFGQGTRLTVV.

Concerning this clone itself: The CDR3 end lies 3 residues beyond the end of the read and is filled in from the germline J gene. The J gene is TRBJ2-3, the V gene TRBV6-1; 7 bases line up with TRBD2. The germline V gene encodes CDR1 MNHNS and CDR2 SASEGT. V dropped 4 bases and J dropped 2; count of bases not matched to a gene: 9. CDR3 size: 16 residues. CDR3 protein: CASSGTLTSNTDTQYF. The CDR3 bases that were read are TGTGCCAGCAGTGGAACCCTGACTAGCAACACAGATACG.

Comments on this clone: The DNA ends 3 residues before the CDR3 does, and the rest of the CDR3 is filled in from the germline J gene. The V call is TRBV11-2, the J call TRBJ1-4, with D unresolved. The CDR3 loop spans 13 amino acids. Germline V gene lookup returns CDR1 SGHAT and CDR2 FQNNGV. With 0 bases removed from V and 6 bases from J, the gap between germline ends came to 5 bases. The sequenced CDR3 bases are TGTGCCAGCAGCTTAGATGAGGATGAAAAA. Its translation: CASSLDEDEK. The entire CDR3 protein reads CASSLDEDEKLFF.

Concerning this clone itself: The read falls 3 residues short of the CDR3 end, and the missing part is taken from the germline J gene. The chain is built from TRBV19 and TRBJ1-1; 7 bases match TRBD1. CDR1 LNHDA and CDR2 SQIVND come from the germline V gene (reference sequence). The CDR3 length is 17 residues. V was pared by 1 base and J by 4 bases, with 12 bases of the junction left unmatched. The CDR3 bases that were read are TGTGCCAGTAGTATAGGTGTGAGACAGGGAAGGAGCACTGAA. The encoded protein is CASSIGVRQGRSTE. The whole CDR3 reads CASSIGVRQGRSTEAFF.

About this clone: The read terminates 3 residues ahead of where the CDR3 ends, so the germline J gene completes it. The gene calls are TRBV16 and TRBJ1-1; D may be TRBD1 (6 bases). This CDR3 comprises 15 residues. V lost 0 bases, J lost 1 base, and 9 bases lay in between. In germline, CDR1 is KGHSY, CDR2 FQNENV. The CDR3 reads CASSQSIRGNTEAFF. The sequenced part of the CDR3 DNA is TGTGCCAGCAGCCAATCGATCAGGGGGAACACTGAA.

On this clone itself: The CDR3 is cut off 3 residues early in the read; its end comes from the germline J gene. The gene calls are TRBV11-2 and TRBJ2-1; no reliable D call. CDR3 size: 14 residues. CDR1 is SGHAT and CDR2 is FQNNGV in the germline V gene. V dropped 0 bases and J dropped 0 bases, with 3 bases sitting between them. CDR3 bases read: TGTGCCAGCAGCTTAGACAACTCCTACAATGAG. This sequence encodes CASSLDNSYNE. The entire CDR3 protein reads CASSLDNSYNEQFF.

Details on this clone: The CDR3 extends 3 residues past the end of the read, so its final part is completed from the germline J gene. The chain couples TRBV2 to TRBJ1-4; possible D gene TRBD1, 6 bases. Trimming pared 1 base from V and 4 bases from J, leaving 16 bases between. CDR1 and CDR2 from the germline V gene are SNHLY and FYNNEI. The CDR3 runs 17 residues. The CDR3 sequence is CASSEGIRGPNNEKLFF. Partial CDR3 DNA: TGTGCCAGCAGTGAAGGGATCAGGGGCCCCAATAATGAAAAA.

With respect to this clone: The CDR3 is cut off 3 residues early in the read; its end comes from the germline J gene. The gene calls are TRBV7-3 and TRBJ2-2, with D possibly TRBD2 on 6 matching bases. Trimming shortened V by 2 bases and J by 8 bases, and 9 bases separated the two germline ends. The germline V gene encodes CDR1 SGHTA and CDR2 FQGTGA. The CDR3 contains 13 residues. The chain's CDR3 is CASSLGTPGELFF. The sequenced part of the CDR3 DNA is TGTGCCAGCAGCTTAGGGACTCCGGGGGAG. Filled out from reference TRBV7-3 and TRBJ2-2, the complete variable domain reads GAGVSQTPSNKVTEKGKYVELRCDPISGHTALYWYRQSLGQGPEFLIYFQGTGAADDSGLPNDRFFAVRPEGSVSTLKIQRTERGDSAVYLCASSLGTPGELFFGEGSRLTVL.

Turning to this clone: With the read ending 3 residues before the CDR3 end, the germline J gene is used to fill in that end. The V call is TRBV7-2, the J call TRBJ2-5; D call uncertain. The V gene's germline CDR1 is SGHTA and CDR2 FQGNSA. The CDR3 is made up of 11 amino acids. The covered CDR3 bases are TGTGCCAGCAGCTTTAGCTCCACC. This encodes CASSFSST. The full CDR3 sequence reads CASSFSSTQYF.

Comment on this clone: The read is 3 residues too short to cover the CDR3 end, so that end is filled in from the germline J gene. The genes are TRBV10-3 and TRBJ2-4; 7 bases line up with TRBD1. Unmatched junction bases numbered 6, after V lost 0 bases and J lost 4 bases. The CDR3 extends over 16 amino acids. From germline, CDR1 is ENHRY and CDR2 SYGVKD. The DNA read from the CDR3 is TGTGCCATCAGTGAGTCGGGTGAACAGGGGAAAAACATT. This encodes CAISESGEQGKNI. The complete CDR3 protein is CAISESGEQGKNIQYF.

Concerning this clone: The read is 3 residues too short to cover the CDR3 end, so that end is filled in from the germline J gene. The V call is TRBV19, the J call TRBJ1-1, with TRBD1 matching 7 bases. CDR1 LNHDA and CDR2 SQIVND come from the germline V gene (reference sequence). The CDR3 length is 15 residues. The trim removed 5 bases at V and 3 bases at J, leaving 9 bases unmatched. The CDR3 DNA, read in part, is TGTGCCAGTAGTCCATGGACAGGCGGCGACACTGAA. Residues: CASSPWTGGDTE. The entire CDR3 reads CASSPWTGGDTEAFF.